This T cell receptor (beta chain) is drawn from a study of blood T cells in healthy people across ages. Study-level results: Naive and antigen-experienced cells were not separated, limiting conclusive comparison.

This clonotype was found a few times. Its antigen is unidentified. It was with a sample-barcoded 5' primer and a J-beta primer mix that a second PCR of about 7 to 12 cycles was run. TCRdb recomputed calls from the 5' RACE reads with MiXCR, one row per CDR3 protein. The sample comprises some 850,000 distinct CDR3 sequences, 20% to 30% of which are singletons, and roughly 3.1% rests with the top ten. These data were likewise used in another study, on T cells of mothers and their children.

The sequencing sample was made of blood. The sequence was obtained from a boy younger than 18 in good health.

CDR3 in DNA: TGTGCCAGCAGCTTAGCCTCTATTAGTGGCTACACCTTC. It translates to CASSLASISGYTF. The V and J genes are TRBV7-9 and TRBJ1-2; D is unresolved. V lost 0 bases and J 7 bases, leaving 9 bases between the germline ends. Germline CDR1 SEHNR, CDR2 FQNEAQ (reference sequence). This CDR3 comprises 13 residues.